This T cell receptor (beta chain) is from a study of T cell responses to AZD1222 COVID-19 vaccine. Overall study results and limits: Scientists sampled the repertoires only once the peak T cell response had passed. White British donors predominated, females outnumbered males, and clonal diversity was possibly underestimated. Once two AZD1222 doses were given, Spike-specific TCR breadth and depth went up. Recipients of AZD1222 seropositive at baseline numbered only 5 or 6.

CDR1 and CDR2 (germline): KGHSH, LQKENI. The CDR3 consists of 17 residues. V was cut by 4 bases and J by 7 bases, with 20 bases left in between. This clone was detected only once. What it binds is not known. Produced via immunoSEQ multiplex PCR; TCRdb's table is partial and in-frame only. Here the sample spans some 120,000 clones, roughly 91% being singletons. Sequenced here: peripheral blood, sampled on day 0 of MenACWY control vaccination. The chain combines TRBV18 with TRBJ1-6; D is unresolved. The TCR sequence derives from an adult in good health. The CDR3 is CASSRPFSGQPNSPLHF. In DNA, the CDR3 is TGTGCCAGCTCACGACCCTTTTCGGGTCAGCCGAATTCACCCCTCCACTTT. Drawing the rest from reference TRBV18 and TRBJ1-6, the complete variable domain is NAGVMQNPRHLVRRRGQEARLRCSPMKGHSHVYWYRQLPEEGLKFMVYLQKENIIDESGMPKERFSAEFPKEGPSILRIQQVVRGDSAAYFCASSRPFSGQPNSPLHFGNGTRLTVT.